Included here is one T cell receptor beta chain sequence, with context. Its antigen is not known. No patient had received any treatment before thyroid surgery. V lost 6 bases and J lost 5; bases outside the gene matches: 3. The CDR3 totals 12 residues. From the PCR reads, TCRdb re-called clones with MiXCR. The sample lists under 20,000 clones, roughly 26% seen once, with approximately 22% in the top ten. This entry comes from a study of metastatic and nonmetastatic thyroid tumors. Study background: Patients with malignant and benign thyroid disease provided blood and tumor or nodule tissue, whose repertoires were compared. Overall study findings and caveats: Benign nodules were reported to have significantly lower TCR beta diversity than malignant thyroid tumors, in blood and tumor.

Sample: tumor tissue. This sequence originates from a female donor with papillary thyroid cancer or a benign thyroid nodule (not recorded which). Some clones in this sample may be carry-over from other donors' samples. V gene TRBV12-3 or TRBV12-4 combines with J gene TRBJ2-5; TRBD1 agrees at 7 bases. CDR3 residues: CASRQGEETQYF. CDR3 nucleotide sequence: TGTGCCAGCAGGCAGGGGGAGGAGACCCAGTACTTC.